What follows is one TCR beta chain and its context. The data stem from a study of T cell responses to AZD1222 COVID-19 vaccine. The protocol was immunoSEQ multiplex PCR, while the TCRdb copy is restricted to in-frame clones and leaves out a portion. The sample has over 150,000 clones; 94% are singletons. This TCR was sampled from an adult who received the AZD1222 COVID-19 vaccine. Source: peripheral blood, taken 28 days after the second AZD1222 dose.

CDR3 loop: CASKVLAESYEQYF. For the CDR3, the DNA is TGTGCCAGCAAGGTGCTAGCGGAGTCCTACGAGCAGTACTTC. V gene TRBV6-5 combines with J gene TRBJ2-7, with 7 bases aligning to TRBD2. The V segment lost 7 bases and the J segment 1 base; nucleotides outside the gene matches: 7. This CDR3 contains 14 residues. Germline CDR1 and CDR2: MNHEY and SVGAGI.